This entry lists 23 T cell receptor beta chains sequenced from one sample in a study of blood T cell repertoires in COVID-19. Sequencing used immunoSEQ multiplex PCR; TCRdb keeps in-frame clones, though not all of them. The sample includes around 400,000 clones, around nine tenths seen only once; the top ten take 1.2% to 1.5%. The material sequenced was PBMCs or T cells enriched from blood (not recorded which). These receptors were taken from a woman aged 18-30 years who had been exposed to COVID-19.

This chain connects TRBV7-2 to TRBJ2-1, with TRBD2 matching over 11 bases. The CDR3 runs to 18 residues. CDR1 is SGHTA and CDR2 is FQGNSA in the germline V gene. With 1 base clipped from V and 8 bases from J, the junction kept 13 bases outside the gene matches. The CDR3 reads CASSLVLLTSGSGYEQFF. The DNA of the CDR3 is TGTGCCAGCAGCTTAGTCCTTCTTACTAGCGGGAGCGGGTATGAGCAGTTCTTC.

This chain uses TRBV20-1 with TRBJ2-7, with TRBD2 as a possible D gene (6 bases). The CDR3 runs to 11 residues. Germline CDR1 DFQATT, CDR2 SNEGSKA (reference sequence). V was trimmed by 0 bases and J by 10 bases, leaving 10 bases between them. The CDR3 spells CSARDERVQYF. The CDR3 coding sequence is TGCAGTGCTAGAGATGAGCGGGTACAGTACTTC.

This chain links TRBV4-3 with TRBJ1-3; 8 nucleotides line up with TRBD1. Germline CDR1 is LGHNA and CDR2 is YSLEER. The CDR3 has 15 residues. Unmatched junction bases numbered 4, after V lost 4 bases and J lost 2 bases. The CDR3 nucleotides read TGCGCCAGCAGCCGCCGGACAGGGCCTGGAAACACCATATATTTT. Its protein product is CASSRRTGPGNTIYF.

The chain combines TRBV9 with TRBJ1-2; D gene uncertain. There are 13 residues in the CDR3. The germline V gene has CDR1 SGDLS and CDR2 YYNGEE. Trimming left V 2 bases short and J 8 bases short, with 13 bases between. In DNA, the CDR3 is TGTGCCAGCAGCGTCAATCCGTTTCAGGGCTACACCTTC. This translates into CASSVNPFQGYTF.

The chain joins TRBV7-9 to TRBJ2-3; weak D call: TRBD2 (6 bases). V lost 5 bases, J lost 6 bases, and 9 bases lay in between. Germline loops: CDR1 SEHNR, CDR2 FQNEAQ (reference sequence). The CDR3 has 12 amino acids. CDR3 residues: CASSVGGDTQYF. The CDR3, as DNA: TGTGCCAGCAGCGTAGGAGGGGATACGCAGTATTTT.

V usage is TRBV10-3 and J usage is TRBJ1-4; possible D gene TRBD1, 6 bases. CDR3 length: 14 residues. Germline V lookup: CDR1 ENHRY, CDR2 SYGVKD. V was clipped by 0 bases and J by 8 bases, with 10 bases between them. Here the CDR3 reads CAISESTGWEKLFF. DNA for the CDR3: TGTGCCATCAGTGAGTCGACAGGTTGGGAAAAACTGTTTTTT.

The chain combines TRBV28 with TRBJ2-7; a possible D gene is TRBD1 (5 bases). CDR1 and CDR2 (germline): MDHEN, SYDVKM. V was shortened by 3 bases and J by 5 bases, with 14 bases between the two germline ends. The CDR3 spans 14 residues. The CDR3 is CASSFVAQGNEQYF. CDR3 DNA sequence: TGTGCCAGCAGTTTCGTCGCGCAGGGTAACGAGCAGTACTTC.

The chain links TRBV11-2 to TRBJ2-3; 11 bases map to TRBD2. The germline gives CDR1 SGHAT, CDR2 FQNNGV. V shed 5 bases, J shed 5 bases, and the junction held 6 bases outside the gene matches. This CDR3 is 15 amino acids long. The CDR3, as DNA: TGTGCCAGCAGCCTGACTAGCGGGGTCAGAGATACGCAGTATTTT. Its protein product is CASSLTSGVRDTQYF.

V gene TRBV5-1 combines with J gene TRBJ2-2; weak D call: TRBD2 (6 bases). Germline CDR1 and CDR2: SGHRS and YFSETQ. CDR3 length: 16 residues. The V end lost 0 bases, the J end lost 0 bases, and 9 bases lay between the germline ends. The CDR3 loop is CASSLVPGANTGELFF. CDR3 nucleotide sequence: TGCGCCAGCAGCTTGGTTCCGGGGGCGAACACCGGGGAGCTGTTTTTT.

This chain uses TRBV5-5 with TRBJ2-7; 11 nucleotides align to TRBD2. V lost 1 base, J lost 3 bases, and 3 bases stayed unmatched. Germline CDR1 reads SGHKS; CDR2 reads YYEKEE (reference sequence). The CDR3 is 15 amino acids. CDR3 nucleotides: TGTGCCAGCAGCTTGACTAGCGGGAGCCTCTACGAGCAGTACTTC. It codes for CASSLTSGSLYEQYF.

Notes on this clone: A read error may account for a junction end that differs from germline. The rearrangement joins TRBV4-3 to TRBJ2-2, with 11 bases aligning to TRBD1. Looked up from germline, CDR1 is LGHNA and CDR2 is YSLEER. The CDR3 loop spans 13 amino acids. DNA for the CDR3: TGCGCCAGCAGCCAGGACGGGACAGGGGGGCTGTTTTTT. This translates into CASSQDGTGGLFF.

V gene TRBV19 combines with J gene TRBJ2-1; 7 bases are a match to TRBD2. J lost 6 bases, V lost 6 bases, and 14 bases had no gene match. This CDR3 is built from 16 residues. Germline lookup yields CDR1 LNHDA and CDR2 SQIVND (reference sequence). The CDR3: CASREIAGPTRNEQFF. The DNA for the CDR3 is TGTGCCAGTAGAGAAATAGCGGGCCCGACCCGCAATGAGCAGTTCTTC.

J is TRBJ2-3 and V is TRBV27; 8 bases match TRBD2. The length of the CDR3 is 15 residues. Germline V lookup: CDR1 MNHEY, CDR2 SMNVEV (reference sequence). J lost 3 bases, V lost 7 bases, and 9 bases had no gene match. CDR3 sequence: CASTKQGLATDTQYF. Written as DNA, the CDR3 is TGTGCCAGCACTAAACAAGGACTAGCAACAGATACGCAGTATTTT.

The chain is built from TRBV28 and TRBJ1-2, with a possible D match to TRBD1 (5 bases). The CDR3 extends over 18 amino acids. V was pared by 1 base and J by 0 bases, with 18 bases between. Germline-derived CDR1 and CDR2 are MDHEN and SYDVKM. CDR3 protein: CASSLLSPTASSNYGYTF. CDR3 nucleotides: TGTGCCAGCAGTTTATTATCCCCGACAGCCTCTTCTAACTATGGCTACACCTTC.

The CDR3: CASSLIRGPTYEQYF. Here the CDR3 DNA reads TGTGCCAGCAGTTTAATAAGGGGGCCTACCTACGAGCAGTACTTC. The rearrangement uses TRBV28 and TRBJ2-7, with 7 bases matching TRBD1. V gave up 2 bases and J gave up 2 bases; unmatched junction bases: 6. This CDR3 is built from 15 residues. From germline, CDR1 is MDHEN and CDR2 SYDVKM.

The CDR3 coding sequence is TGTGCCAGCTCACCACTCCCGCTGCCGAGCTCCTATAATTCACCCCTCCACTTT. It is translated as CASSPLPLPSSYNSPLHF. The genes are TRBV18 and TRBJ1-6; no clear D. V shed 1 base and J shed 0 bases, with 13 bases lying between them. Germline CDR1 and CDR2: KGHSH and LQKENI. The CDR3 extends over 18 amino acids.

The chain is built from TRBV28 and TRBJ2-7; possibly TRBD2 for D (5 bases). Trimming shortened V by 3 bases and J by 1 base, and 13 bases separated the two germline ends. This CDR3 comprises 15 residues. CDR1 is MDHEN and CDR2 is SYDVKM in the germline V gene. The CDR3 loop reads CASSFPEAGSYEQYF. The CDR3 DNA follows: TGTGCCAGCAGTTTTCCGGAGGCTGGATCCTACGAGCAGTACTTC. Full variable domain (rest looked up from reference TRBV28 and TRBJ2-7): DVKVTQSSRYLVKRTGEKVFLECVQDMDHENMFWYRQDPGLGLRLIYFSYDVKMKEKGDIPEGYSVSREKKERFSLILESASTNQTSMYLCASSFPEAGSYEQYFGPGTRLTVT.

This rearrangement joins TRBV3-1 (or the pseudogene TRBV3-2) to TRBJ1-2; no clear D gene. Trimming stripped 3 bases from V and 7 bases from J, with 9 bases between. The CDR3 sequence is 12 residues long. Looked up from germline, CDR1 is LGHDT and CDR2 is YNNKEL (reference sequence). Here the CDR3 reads CASSQLTSGYTF. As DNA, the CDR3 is TGTGCCAGCAGCCAGTTGACATCTGGCTACACCTTC.

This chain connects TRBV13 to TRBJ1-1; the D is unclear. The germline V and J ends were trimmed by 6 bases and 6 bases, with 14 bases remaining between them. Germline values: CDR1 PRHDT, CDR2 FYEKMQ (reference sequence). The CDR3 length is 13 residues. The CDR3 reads CASSPGRSPEAFF. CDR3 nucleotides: TGTGCCAGCAGTCCCGGCAGGTCCCCTGAAGCTTTCTTT.

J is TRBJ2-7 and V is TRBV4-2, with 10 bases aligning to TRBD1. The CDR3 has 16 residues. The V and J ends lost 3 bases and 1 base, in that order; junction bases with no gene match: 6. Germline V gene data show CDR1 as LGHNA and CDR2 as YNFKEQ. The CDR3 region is CASSQGTGQGSYEQYF. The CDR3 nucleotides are TGTGCCAGCAGCCAGGGTACGGGACAGGGGTCCTACGAGCAGTACTTC.

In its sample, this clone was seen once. The CDR3 region is CASSPESENYEQYF. The CDR3 nucleotides are TGTGCCAGCAGTCCCGAGTCTGAAAACTACGAGCAGTACTTC. V usage is TRBV28 and J usage is TRBJ2-7; D uncertain. This CDR3 comprises 14 residues. Trimming shortened V by 5 bases and J by 3 bases, and 14 bases separated the two germline ends. CDR1 and CDR2 (germline): MDHEN, SYDVKM.

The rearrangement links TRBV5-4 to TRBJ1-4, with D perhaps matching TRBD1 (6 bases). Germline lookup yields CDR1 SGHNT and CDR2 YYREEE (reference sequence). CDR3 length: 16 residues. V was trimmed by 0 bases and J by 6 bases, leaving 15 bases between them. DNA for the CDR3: TGTGCCAGCAGCTTGGAAGGGGGAGCGTCGTATGAAAAACTGTTTTTT. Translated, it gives CASSLEGGASYEKLFF. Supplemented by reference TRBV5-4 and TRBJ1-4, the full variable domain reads ETGVTQSPTHLIKTRGQQVTLRCSSQSGHNTVSWYQQALGQGPQFIFQYYREEENGRGNFPPRFSGLQFPNYSSELNVNALELDDSALYLCASSLEGGASYEKLFFGSGTQLSVL.

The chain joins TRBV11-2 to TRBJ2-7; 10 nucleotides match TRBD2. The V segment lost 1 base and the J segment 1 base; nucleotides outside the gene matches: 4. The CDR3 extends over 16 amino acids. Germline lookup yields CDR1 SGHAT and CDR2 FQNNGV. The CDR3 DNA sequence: TGTGCCAGCAGCTTAGCCTTAGCGGGGGGATCCTACGAGCAGTACTTC. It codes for CASSLALAGGSYEQYF. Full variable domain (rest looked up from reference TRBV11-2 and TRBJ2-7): EAGVAQSPRYKIIEKRQSVAFWCNPISGHATLYWYQQILGQGPKLLIQFQNNGVVDDSQLPKDRFSAERLKGVDSTLKIQPAKLEDSAVYLCASSLALAGGSYEQYFGPGTRLTVT.